Presented here are 21 T cell receptor beta chains from one specimen sequenced in a study of blood T cells in healthy people across ages. A J-beta primer mix and a sample-barcoded 5' primer were used in a second PCR of roughly 6 to 11 cycles. TCRdb re-analysed the 5' RACE reads in MiXCR, keeping a single row per CDR3 protein. The sample carries about 780,000 distinct CDR3 sequences, 46% recorded once. Sequenced sample: blood. The receptors were sampled from a man older than 75 in good health.

This clonotype was seen only a few times. The chain joins TRBV4-2 to TRBJ1-4; D might be TRBD1 (6 bases). Germline values: CDR1 LGHNA, CDR2 YNFKEQ. This CDR3 comprises 15 residues. Trimming stripped 2 bases from V and 7 bases from J, with 14 bases between. This chain's CDR3 is CASSQKGQFPEKLFF. The CDR3 coding sequence is TGTGCCAGCAGCCAAAAGGGACAATTCCCTGAAAAACTGTTTTTT.

This clonotype showed up just a few times. V and J are TRBV7-9 and TRBJ2-1; tentatively, D is TRBD1 (6 bases). Trimming cost V 6 bases and J 4 bases, with 22 bases left between them. Germline V lookup: CDR1 SEHNR, CDR2 FQNEAQ (reference sequence). CDR3 size: 17 residues. The CDR3 DNA sequence: TGTGCCAGCAGTCACGGACAGACCGGCAGAACGTACAATGAGCAGTTCTTC. Translated: CASSHGQTGRTYNEQFF. The variable domain in full, completed from reference TRBV7-9 and TRBJ2-1, reads DTGVSQNPRHKITKRGQNVTFRCDPISEHNRLYWYRQTLGQGPEFLTYFQNEAQLEKSRLLSDRFSAERPKGSFSTLEIQRTEQGDSAMYLCASSHGQTGRTYNEQFFGPGTRLTVL.

The DNA for the CDR3 is TGCAGCGTTGGCAGTTCCGAGACCCAGTACTTC. It codes for CSVGSSETQYF. V usage is TRBV29-1 and J usage is TRBJ2-5; D not certain. V lost 4 bases and J 5 bases, leaving 8 bases between the germline ends. This CDR3 spans 11 amino acids. Germline CDR1 SQVTM, CDR2 ANQGSEA.

This clonotype was counted once. This sequence joins TRBV28 and TRBJ2-1; D perhaps matches TRBD1 (5 bases). This CDR3 contains 16 residues. Germline V lookup: CDR1 MDHEN, CDR2 SYDVKM. V dropped 6 bases and J dropped 2 bases, with 17 bases sitting between them. The CDR3 DNA is TGTGCCAGCAGCCTAAACAGGATAGGTACCTACAATGAGCAGTTCTTC. Translated: CASSLNRIGTYNEQFF.

This chain joins TRBV10-3 and TRBJ2-1; no reliable D call. CDR3 size: 14 residues. Trimming pared 5 bases from V and 4 bases from J, leaving 12 bases between. The germline gives CDR1 ENHRY, CDR2 SYGVKD. The CDR3: CAISFGLEYNEQFF. CDR3 DNA: TGTGCCATCAGTTTTGGGCTAGAATACAATGAGCAGTTCTTC.

V usage is TRBV30 and J usage is TRBJ1-4; no clear D gene. The CDR3 spans 13 residues. Trimming left V 2 bases short and J 5 bases short, with 9 bases between. Germline V CDR1 and CDR2: GTSNPN, SVGIG (reference sequence). CDR3 residues: CAWSPTENEKLFF. The CDR3 DNA reads as TGTGCCTGGAGTCCTACGGAGAATGAAAAACTGTTTTTT.

As regards this clonotype: One base away lies a much larger clone, so this may be a sequencing read error. The V call is TRBV14, the J call TRBJ2-1; D not resolved. CDR3 size: 14 residues. V lost 7 bases, J lost 2 bases, and 12 bases lay in between. Germline loops: CDR1 SGHDN, CDR2 FVKESK. Here the CDR3 DNA reads TGTGCCAGCAACCATCGAGAGGCCTACAATGAGCAGTTCTTC. Protein product: CASNHREAYNEQFF.

Points on this clonotype: Being one base from a much bigger clone, this may be a read error. V is TRBV29-1 and J is TRBJ2-5, with a weak D call TRBD1 (6 bases). The CDR3 has 13 residues. Germline loops: CDR1 SQVTM, CDR2 ANQGSEA. CDR3 sequence: CSVETGYQEIQYF. The CDR3 bases are TGCAGCGTGGAAACAGGGTACCAAGAGATCCAGTACTTC. Based on the CDR3 plus reference TRBV29-1 and TRBJ2-5, the full variable domain is SAVISQKPSRDICQRGTSLTIQCQVDSQVTMMFWYRQQPGQSLTLIATANQGSEATYESGFVIDKFPISRPNLTFSTLTVSNMSPEDSSIYLCSVETGYQEIQYFGPGTRLLVL.

V gene TRBV2 combines with J gene TRBJ2-1; TRBD2 agrees at 15 bases. The J call is doubtful: the DNA matches TRBJ2-7 better. The germline V gene encodes CDR1 SNHLY and CDR2 FYNNEI. The CDR3 consists of 17 residues. In nucleotides, the CDR3 is TGTGCCAGCAGTCACGGACTAGCGGGAGGGCCCAACAATGAGCAGTACTTC. Protein: CASSHGLAGGPNNEQYF.

The chain uses TRBV7-2 and TRBJ1-1; D ambiguous. The CDR3 is 12 amino acids. In germline, CDR1 is SGHTA, CDR2 FQGNSA. V was clipped by 3 bases and J by 6 bases, with 8 bases between them. CDR3 sequence reads: CASSFNGAEAFF. In DNA, the CDR3 is TGTGCCAGCAGCTTCAATGGGGCTGAAGCTTTCTTT.

This clonotype appeared many times. The genes are TRBV7-2 and TRBJ2-5, with TRBD2 matching 7 bases. V dropped 1 base and J dropped 2; count of bases not matched to a gene: 7. The germline gives CDR1 SGHTA, CDR2 FQGNSA. CDR3 length equals 16 residues. Here the CDR3 reads CASSLDGSGPQETQYF. The CDR3 DNA follows: TGTGCCAGCAGCTTAGATGGTAGCGGGCCTCAAGAGACCCAGTACTTC.

Many counts were recorded for this clonotype. The V and J genes are TRBV28 and TRBJ2-7; maybe TRBD2 (7 bases). V was clipped by 11 bases and J by 5 bases, with 25 bases between them. The CDR3 totals 15 residues. The germline gives CDR1 MDHEN, CDR2 SYDVKM. The CDR3 sequence is CAVKRGAGDIDEQYF. The CDR3 region has the DNA TGTGCCGTAAAACGGGGGGCAGGGGATATCGACGAGCAGTACTTC. Full variable domain (outside the CDR3, taken from reference TRBV28 and TRBJ2-7): DVKVTQSSRYLVKRTGEKVFLECVQDMDHENMFWYRQDPGLGLRLIYFSYDVKMKEKGDIPEGYSVSREKKERFSLILESASTNQTSMYLCAVKRGAGDIDEQYFGPGTRLTVT.

The V call is TRBV4-3, the J call TRBJ2-1, with D maybe TRBD1 (5 bases). CDR1 is LGHNA, CDR2 YSLEER, per germline. This CDR3 has 13 amino acids. V lost 1 base and J lost 9, with 10 bases in between. Here the CDR3 reads CASSQGVRGEQFF. The CDR3 nucleotides read TGCGCCAGCAGCCAAGGCGTAAGGGGTGAGCAGTTCTTC.

This clonotype was observed a handful of times. The chain links TRBV30 to TRBJ2-7; 8 nucleotides match TRBD1. The CDR3 runs 15 residues. Germline V gene data show CDR1 as GTSNPN and CDR2 as SVGIG (reference sequence). With 0 bases clipped from V and 4 bases from J, the junction kept 8 bases outside the gene matches. The CDR3 DNA sequence: TGTGCCTGGAGTGTACGAGACAGGGGTGTTTACGAGCAGTACTTC. Translation: CAWSVRDRGVYEQYF.

V is TRBV5-5 and J is TRBJ1-6, with 8 bases that match TRBD1. Germline-derived CDR1 and CDR2 are SGHKS and YYEKEE (reference sequence). The CDR3 extends over 15 amino acids. Losses at the gene ends were 4 bases for V and 8 bases for J; bases not matched to a gene: 8. CDR3 in amino acids: CASSVLTGGDSPLHF. For the CDR3, the DNA is TGTGCCAGCAGCGTACTAACAGGGGGTGATTCACCCCTCCACTTT. Full variable domain (remainder filled in from reference TRBV5-5 and TRBJ1-6): DAGVTQSPTHLIKTRGQQVTLRCSPISGHKSVSWYQQVLGQGPQFIFQYYEKEERGRGNFPDRFSARQFPNYSSELNVNALLLGDSALYLCASSVLTGGDSPLHFGNGTRLTVT.

The chain links TRBV9 to TRBJ2-1; the D gene is possibly TRBD1 (6 bases). The length of the CDR3 is 14 residues. The V and J ends lost 5 bases and 2 bases respectively, with 11 bases between them. Germline CDR1 is SGDLS and CDR2 is YYNGEE. The CDR3 nucleotides read TGTGCCAGCAGATCGACAGGCGCCTACAATGAGCAGTTCTTC. Its translation: CASRSTGAYNEQFF.

The J gene is TRBJ2-5, the V gene TRBV28; 11 positions match TRBD1. With 5 bases clipped from V and 6 bases from J, the junction kept 11 bases outside the gene matches. Germline V gene data show CDR1 as MDHEN and CDR2 as SYDVKM. This CDR3 spans 16 amino acids. CDR3 coding DNA: TGTGCCAGCAGTGCGTCCGGGACAGGGGGAACAAAGACCCAGTACTTC. Protein product: CASSASGTGGTKTQYF.

The chain is built from TRBV4-1 and TRBJ2-3, with 8 bases matching TRBD2. The CDR3 is 17 amino acids. Trimming cost V 0 bases and J 2 bases; bases outside gene matches: 7. The V gene's germline CDR1 is MGHRA and CDR2 YSYEKL. DNA of the CDR3: TGCGCCAGCAGCCAAGACGTCGATAGCGGGAACACAGATACGCAGTATTTT. Translated, it gives CASSQDVDSGNTDTQYF.

The chain couples TRBV4-1 to TRBJ2-7; 8 bases fit TRBD2. This CDR3 is 15 amino acids long. J gave up 4 bases and V 1 base, and 6 bases lay outside the gene matches. Germline CDR1 reads MGHRA; CDR2 reads YSYEKL. CDR3 loop: CASSQALAAEYEQYF. Written as DNA, the CDR3 is TGCGCCAGCAGCCAAGCACTAGCGGCAGAATACGAGCAGTACTTC.

This chain uses TRBV6-1 with TRBJ2-1, with TRBD2 matching over 13 bases. The CDR3 covers 18 residues. The trim removed 7 bases at V and 8 bases at J, leaving 17 bases unmatched. Germline CDR1 and CDR2: MNHNS and SASEGT. In nucleotides, the CDR3 is TGTGCCAGCACCTTGACTAGCGGGGGGTTTGGGGATTCGCATGAGCAGTTCTTC. As protein: CASTLTSGGFGDSHEQFF.

This clonotype was seen only a few times. The genes are TRBV5-1 and TRBJ2-5; a weak D match, TRBD1 (6 bases). Germline V lookup: CDR1 SGHRS, CDR2 YFSETQ. The V end was cut by 5 bases, the J end by 5 bases, with 16 bases between. CDR3 size: 14 residues. The CDR3 bases are TGCGCCAGCAGTTCTCAGGGGTCGGGGGAGACCCAGTACTTC. Encoded protein: CASSSQGSGETQYF.